This TCR beta chain comes out of a study of T cell repertoires in cytomegalovirus infection. Study details: Indications of both CMV infection and matching HLA type were provided by public TCR beta signatures.

Trimming stripped 6 bases from V and 2 bases from J, with 11 bases between. The V gene's germline CDR1 is SGHVS and CDR2 FQNEAQ. This CDR3 spans 13 amino acids. TCRdb reprocessed the reads with MiXCR, giving one entry per CDR3 protein. The sample holds some 450,000 distinct CDR3 sequences, roughly a third seen once. This clonotype occurred many times. Antigen: not known. Study conclusions and caveats: HLA-C-restricted CMV-specific TCR beta clonotypes prevailed in the ex vivo response. Summed frequency of shared TCR beta families picked out CMV carriers who also had the relevant HLA.

This clonotype was obtained from a human donor in good health (CMV status not recorded). Some clones in this sample may be carry-over from other donors' samples. V and J are TRBV7-8 and TRBJ2-7; no definite D call. The sequencing input was PBMCs. The CDR3 here is CASSVGLTYEQYF. CDR3 sequence (DNA): TGTGCCAGCAGTGTGGGGTTAACCTACGAGCAGTACTTC.